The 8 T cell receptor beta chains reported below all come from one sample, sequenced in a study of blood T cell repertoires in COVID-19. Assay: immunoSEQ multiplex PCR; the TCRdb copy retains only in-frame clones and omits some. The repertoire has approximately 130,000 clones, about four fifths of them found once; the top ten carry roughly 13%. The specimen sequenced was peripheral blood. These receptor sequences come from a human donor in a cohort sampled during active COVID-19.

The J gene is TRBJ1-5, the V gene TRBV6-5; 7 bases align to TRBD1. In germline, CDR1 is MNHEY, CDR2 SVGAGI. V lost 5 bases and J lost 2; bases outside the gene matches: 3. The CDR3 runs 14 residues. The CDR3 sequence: CASSPQGGNQPQHF. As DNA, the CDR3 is TGTGCCAGCAGTCCTCAGGGGGGCAATCAGCCCCAGCATTTT.

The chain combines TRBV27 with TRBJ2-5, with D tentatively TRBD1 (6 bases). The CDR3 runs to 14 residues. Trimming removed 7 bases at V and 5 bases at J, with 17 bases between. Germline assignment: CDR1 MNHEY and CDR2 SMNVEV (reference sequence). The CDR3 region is CASTRRGGGETQYF. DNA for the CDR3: TGTGCCAGCACCCGTCGAGGGGGTGGGGAGACCCAGTACTTC.

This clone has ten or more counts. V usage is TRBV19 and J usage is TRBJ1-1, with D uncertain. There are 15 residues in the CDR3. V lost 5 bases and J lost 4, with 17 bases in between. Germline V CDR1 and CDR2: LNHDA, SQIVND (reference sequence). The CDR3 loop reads CASSPVVGWSTEAFF. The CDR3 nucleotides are TGTGCCAGTAGTCCCGTAGTGGGTTGGAGCACTGAAGCTTTCTTT.

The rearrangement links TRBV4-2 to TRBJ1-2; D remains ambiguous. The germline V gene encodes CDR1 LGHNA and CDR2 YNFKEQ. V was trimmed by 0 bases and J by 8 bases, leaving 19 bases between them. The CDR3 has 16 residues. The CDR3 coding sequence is TGTGCCAGCAGCCAAGATTTCGGGGAGGCCTTGGGAGGCTACACCTTC. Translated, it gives CASSQDFGEALGGYTF.

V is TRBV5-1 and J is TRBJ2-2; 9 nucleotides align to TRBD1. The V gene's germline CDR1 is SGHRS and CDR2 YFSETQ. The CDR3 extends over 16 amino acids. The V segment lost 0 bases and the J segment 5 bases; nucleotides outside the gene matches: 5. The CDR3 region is CASSLVVGQGTGELFF. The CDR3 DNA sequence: TGCGCCAGCAGCTTGGTAGTTGGACAGGGGACCGGGGAGCTGTTTTTT.

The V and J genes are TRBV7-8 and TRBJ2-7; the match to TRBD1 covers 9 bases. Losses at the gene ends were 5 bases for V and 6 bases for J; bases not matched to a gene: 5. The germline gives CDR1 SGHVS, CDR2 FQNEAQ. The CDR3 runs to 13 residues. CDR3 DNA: TGTGCCAGCAGCGTACTGGACAGGGGCGAGCAGTACTTC. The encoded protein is CASSVLDRGEQYF.

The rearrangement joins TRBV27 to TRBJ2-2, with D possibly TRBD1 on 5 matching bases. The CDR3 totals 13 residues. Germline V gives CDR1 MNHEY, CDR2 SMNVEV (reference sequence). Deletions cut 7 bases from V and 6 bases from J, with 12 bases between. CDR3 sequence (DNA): TGTGCCAGCATTGGAAGGGGTGCCGGGGAGCTGTTTTTT. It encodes CASIGRGAGELFF.

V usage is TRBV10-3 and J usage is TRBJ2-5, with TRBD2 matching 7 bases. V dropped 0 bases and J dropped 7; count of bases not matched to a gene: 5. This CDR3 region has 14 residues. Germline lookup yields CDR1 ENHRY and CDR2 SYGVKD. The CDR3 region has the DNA TGTGCCATCAGTGAGTCGCAAGAGCGGGGGACCCAGTACTTC. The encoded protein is CAISESQERGTQYF.